This TCR beta chain was captured in a study of post-analysis software for immune sequencing data. Overall study context: Secondary progressive, relapsing-remitting and progressive-relapsing multiple sclerosis were among the included disease courses.

A note on this clonotype: What it recognizes is unknown.

The CDR3 is 16 amino acids. CDR1 SQVTM and CDR2 ANQGSEA come from the germline V gene. Trimming took off 1 base at V and 4 bases at J, with 17 bases between the two ends. Notes on the study in general: Same-batch samples co-clustered strongly by F measure. Compared with controls, patients showed significantly lower normalized Chao1 diversity. Relative to controls, patients had five TRBV segments at higher frequency, with TRBV5-6, TRBV5-1 and TRBV20-1 among these.

Every TCR beta cDNA library bore unique molecular identifiers. With about 0.95 to 10 million T cells as the source, approximately 500,000 cDNA molecules resulted. TCRdb re-derived calls from the PCR reads in MiXCR, one entry per CDR3 protein. The table lists around 440,000 distinct CDR3 sequences, around 40% of them singletons. Sequenced: blood. The clonotype comes from a girl aged 5-17 years with multiple sclerosis. The gene calls are TRBV29-1 and TRBJ2-1, with D possibly matching TRBD2 (6 bases). The CDR3 loop reads CSVEAPGRGKYNEQFF. Here the CDR3 DNA reads TGCAGCGTTGAAGCCCCGGGACGGGGGAAATACAATGAGCAGTTCTTC.